This T cell receptor (beta chain) was identified during a study of beta chain features in type 1 diabetes. General study results and limits: Moderate but significant shortening of TCRB CDR3s was recorded in all four CD4+ subsets from Type 1 diabetes patients.

The CDR3 runs 13 residues. Trimming removed 10 bases from V and 1 base from J, with 13 bases in between. Germline V gives CDR1 ENHRY, CDR2 SYGVKD. Expressed TCRB transcripts were sequenced because the isolated RNA had all been reverse transcribed beforehand. Only in-frame clones appear in the TCRdb table, and some are missing; sequencing was by immunoSEQ multiplex PCR. Here the sample spans about 320,000 clones, 14% being singletons. Every donor provided one heparinised blood draw, which averaged about 120 mL. This clone has just a few counts. The target antigen is unknown. V is TRBV10-3 and J is TRBJ1-1, with D maybe TRBD1 (6 bases). Sequenced material: central memory CD4+ T cells from blood. This sequence originates from a man aged 30 to 45 in good health. CDR3 DNA: TGTGCCAGCACTCGGACAGCGAACACTGAAGCTTTCTTT. It encodes CASTRTANTEAFF.